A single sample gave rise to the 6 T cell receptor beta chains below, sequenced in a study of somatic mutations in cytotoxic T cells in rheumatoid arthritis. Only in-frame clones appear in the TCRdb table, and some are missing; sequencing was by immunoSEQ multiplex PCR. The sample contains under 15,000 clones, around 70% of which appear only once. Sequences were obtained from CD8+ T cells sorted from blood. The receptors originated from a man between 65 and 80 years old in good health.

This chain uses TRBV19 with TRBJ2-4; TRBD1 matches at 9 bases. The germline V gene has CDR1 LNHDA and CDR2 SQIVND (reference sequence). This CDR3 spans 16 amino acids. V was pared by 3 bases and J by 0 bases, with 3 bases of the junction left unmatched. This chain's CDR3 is CASSIGTGLAKNIQYF. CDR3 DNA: TGTGCCAGTAGTATTGGGACAGGGTTAGCCAAAAACATTCAGTACTTC.

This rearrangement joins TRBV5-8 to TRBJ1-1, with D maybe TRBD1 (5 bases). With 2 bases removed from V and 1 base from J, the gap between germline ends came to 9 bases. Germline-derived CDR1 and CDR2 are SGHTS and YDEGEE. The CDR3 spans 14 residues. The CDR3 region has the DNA TGTGCCAGCAGCTTAGGGGCTCCGAACACTGAAGCTTTCTTT. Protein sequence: CASSLGAPNTEAFF. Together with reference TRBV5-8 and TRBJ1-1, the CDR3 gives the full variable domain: EAGVTQSPTHLIKTRGQQATLRCSPISGHTSVYWYQQALGLGLQFLLWYDEGEERNRGNFPPRFSGRQFPNYSSELNVNALELEDSALYLCASSLGAPNTEAFFGQGTRLTVV.

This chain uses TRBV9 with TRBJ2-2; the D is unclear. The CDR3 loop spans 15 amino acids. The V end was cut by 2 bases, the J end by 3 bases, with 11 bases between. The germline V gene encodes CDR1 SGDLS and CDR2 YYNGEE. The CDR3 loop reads CASSVIAKYTGELFF. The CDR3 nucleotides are TGTGCCAGCAGCGTGATCGCCAAATACACCGGGGAGCTGTTTTTT.

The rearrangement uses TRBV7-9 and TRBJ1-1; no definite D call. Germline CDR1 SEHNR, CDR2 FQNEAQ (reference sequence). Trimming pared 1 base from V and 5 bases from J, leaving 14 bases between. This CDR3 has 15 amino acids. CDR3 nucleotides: TGTGCCAGCAGCTTAGTAGCCCCCGACTGGACTGAAGCTTTCTTT. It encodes CASSLVAPDWTEAFF.

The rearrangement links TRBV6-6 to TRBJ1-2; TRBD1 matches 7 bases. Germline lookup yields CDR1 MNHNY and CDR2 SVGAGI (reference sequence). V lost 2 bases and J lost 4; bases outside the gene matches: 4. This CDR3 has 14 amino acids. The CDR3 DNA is TGTGCCAGCAGTTACCCACAGGGGATCTATGGCTACACCTTC. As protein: CASSYPQGIYGYTF.

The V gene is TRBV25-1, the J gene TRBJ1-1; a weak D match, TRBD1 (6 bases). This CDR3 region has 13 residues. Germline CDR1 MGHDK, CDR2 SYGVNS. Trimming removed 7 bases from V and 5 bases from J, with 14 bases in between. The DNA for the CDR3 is TGTGCCAGCATGAGGGGGGGCCGAACTGAAGCTTTCTTT. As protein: CASMRGGRTEAFF.